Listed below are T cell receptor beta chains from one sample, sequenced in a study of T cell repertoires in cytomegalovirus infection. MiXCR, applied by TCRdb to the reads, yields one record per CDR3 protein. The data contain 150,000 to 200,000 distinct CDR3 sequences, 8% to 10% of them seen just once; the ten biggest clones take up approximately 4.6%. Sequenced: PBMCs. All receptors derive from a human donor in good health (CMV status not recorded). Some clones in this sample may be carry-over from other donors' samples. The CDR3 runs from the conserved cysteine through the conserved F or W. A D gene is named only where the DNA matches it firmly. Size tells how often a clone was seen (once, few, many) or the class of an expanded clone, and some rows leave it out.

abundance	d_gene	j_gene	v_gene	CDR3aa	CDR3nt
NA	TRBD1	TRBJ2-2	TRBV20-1	CSAKIMDRLWNTGELFF	TGCAGTGCTAAAATAATGGACAGGTTGTGGAACACCGGGGAGCTGTTTTTT
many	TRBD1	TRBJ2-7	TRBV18	CASSQRTGGPYEQYF	TGTGCCAGCTCCCAAAGGACAGGGGGCCCCTACGAGCAGTACTTC
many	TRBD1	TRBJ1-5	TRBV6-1	CASKGQGLQPQHF	TGTGCCAGCAAGGGACAGGGACTCCAGCCCCAGCATTTT
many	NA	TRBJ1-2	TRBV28	CASSSPPGRYGYTF	TGTGCCAGCAGTTCCCCCCCAGGGAGGTATGGCTACACCTTC
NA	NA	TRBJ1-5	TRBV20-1	CSARDINQPQHF	TGCAGTGCAAGGGACATCAATCAGCCCCAGCATTTT
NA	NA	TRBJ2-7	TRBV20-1	CSARVGGSLTYEQYF	TGCAGTGCTAGAGTAGGCGGTTCTCTAACCTACGAGCAGTACTTC
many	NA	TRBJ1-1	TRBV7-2	CASSFFRENTEAFF	TGTGCCAGCAGCTTCTTCAGGGAGAACACTGAAGCTTTCTTT
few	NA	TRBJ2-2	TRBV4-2	CASSQEGLASNTGELFF	TGTGCCAGCAGCCAAGAAGGGCTAGCGTCGAACACCGGGGAGCTGTTTTTT
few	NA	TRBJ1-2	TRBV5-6	CASTELGGVNPANYGYTF	TGTGCCAGCACCGAGTTAGGGGGAGTAAACCCAGCTAACTATGGCTACACCTTC
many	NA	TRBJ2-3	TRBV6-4	CASSDSYRPSLTDTQYF	TGTGCCAGCAGTGACTCGTACAGGCCTTCACTCACAGATACGCAGTATTTT
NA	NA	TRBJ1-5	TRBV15	CATNSAGRVSQPQHF	TGTGCCACCAACTCCGCAGGGCGCGTTAGTCAGCCCCAGCATTTT
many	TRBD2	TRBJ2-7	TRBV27	CASSSNLAGVSYEQYF	TGTGCCAGCAGTTCGAACCTAGCGGGAGTCTCCTACGAGCAGTACTTC
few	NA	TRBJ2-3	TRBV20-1	CSVPSDTQYF	TGCAGTGTTCCCTCGGATACGCAGTATTTT
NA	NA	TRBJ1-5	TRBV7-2	CASSLGENQPQHF	TGTGCCAGCAGCTTAGGAGAAAATCAGCCCCAGCATTTT
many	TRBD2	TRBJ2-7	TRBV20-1	CSARDPTSGSTTGAYEQYF	TGCAGTGCTAGAGATCCGACTAGCGGGAGTACCACCGGGGCCTACGAGCAGTACTTC
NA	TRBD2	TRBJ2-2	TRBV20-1	CSAPSLAVGPGELFF	TGCAGTGCTCCTTCACTAGCGGTGGGACCCGGGGAGCTGTTTTTT
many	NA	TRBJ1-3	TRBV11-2	CASSVGIIGNTIYF	TGTGCCAGCAGCGTAGGGATAATCGGAAACACCATATATTTT
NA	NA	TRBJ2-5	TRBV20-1	CSARDRGQVNQETQYF	TGCAGTGCTAGAGATCGGGGGCAGGTGAACCAAGAGACCCAGTACTTC
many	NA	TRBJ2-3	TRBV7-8	CASSLGSATSTDTQYF	TGTGCCAGCAGCTTAGGTTCAGCGACCAGCACAGATACGCAGTATTTT
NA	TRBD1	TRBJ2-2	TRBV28	CASSRQGTNTGELFF	TGTGCCAGCAGCCGACAGGGGACGAACACCGGGGAGCTGTTTTTT
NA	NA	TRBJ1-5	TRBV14	CASSPPEWGNQPQHF	TGTGCCAGCAGCCCCCCAGAGTGGGGTAATCAGCCCCAGCATTTT
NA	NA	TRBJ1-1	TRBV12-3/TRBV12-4	CASSFEGMNTEAFF	TGTGCCAGCAGTTTTGAGGGGATGAACACTGAAGCTTTCTTT
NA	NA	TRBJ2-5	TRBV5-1	CASSLRQPQETQYF	TGCGCCAGCAGCTTACGACAGCCACAAGAGACCCAGTACTTC
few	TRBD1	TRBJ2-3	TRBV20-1	CSAGDRGLTDTQYF	TGCAGTGCTGGGGACAGGGGGCTTACAGATACGCAGTATTTT
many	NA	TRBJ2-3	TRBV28	CASPPAGSGGTDTQYF	TGTGCCAGCCCCCCCGCGGGATCGGGAGGCACAGATACGCAGTATTTT
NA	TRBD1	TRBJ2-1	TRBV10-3	CAISESPTGEAPKFF	TGTGCCATCAGTGAGTCGCCGACAGGGGAGGCCCCCAAGTTCTTC
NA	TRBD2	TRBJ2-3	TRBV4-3	CASSQVPSGSTDTQYF	TGCGCCAGCAGCCAAGTACCTAGCGGGAGCACAGATACGCAGTATTTT